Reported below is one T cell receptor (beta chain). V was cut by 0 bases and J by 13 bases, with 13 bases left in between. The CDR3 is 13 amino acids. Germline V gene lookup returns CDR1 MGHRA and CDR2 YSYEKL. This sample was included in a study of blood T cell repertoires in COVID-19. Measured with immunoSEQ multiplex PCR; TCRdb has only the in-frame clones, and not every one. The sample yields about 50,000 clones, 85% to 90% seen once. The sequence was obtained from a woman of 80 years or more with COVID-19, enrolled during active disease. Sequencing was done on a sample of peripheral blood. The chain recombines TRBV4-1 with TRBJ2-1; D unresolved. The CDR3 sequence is CASSQDRFSLQFF. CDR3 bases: TGCGCCAGCAGCCAAGATCGGTTCTCCCTCCAGTTCTTC.